These 9 T cell receptor beta chains came from one sample sequenced in a study of PD-L1 blockade in urothelial cancer. Time point indicated: pretreatment peripheral blood. Assay: immunoSEQ multiplex PCR; the TCRdb copy retains only in-frame clones and omits some. The sample contains 45,000 to 65,000 clones, about 85% of which appear only once. The starting material was PBMCs, obtained around atezolizumab (anti-PD-L1) treatment. These receptors all stem from a man aged 65 to 79 with urothelial cancer.

Remarks on this clone: A much larger clone differs from this one at a single base, so this may be a read error. Other DNA variants within this sample encode the same CDR3. The rearrangement uses TRBV27 and TRBJ1-5, with a weak D call TRBD1 (5 bases). V lost 1 base and J 6 bases, leaving 7 bases between the germline ends. The CDR3 sequence is 13 residues long. The germline V gene encodes CDR1 MNHEY and CDR2 SMNVEV (reference sequence). Here the CDR3 reads CASSLWGGQPQHF. The CDR3 bases are TGTGCCAGCAGTTTATGGGGGGGTCAGCCCCAGCATTTT.

This sequence joins TRBV18 and TRBJ2-1, with 7 bases fitting TRBD1. The CDR3 length is 16 residues. Trimming removed 0 bases from V and 0 bases from J; junction bases left unmatched: 2. CDR1 and CDR2 from the germline V gene are KGHSH and LQKENI. The CDR3 protein is CASSPPGQSSYNEQFF. CDR3 coding DNA: TGTGCCAGCTCACCACCGGGACAGAGCTCCTACAATGAGCAGTTCTTC.

V is TRBV2 and J is TRBJ2-2; 7 nucleotides align to TRBD1. Trimming at V came to 5 bases and at J to 6 bases, leaving 3 bases not matched to a gene. The CDR3 runs to 13 residues. Per germline, CDR1 SNHLY and CDR2 FYNNEI. For the CDR3, the DNA is TGTGCCAGCAGTTCAACAGGGGCCGGGGAGCTGTTTTTT. It is translated as CASSSTGAGELFF.

The chain recombines TRBV5-1 with TRBJ2-3, with TRBD2 identical over 8 bases. The CDR3 has 17 amino acids. The germline V gene encodes CDR1 SGHRS and CDR2 YFSETQ. Trimming cost V 0 bases and J 5 bases; bases outside gene matches: 11. The CDR3 here is CASSLEGPAGVVDTQYF. Written as DNA, the CDR3 is TGCGCCAGCAGCTTGGAGGGGCCAGCGGGAGTGGTAGATACGCAGTATTTT.

In its sample, this clone was seen once. The chain couples TRBV21-1 to TRBJ2-2; the table's D call TRBD2 went unverified against the DNA. TRBV21-1 is termed a pseudogene. The CDR3 length is 16 residues. The CDR3 region is CASSKAPRGDTGELFF. CDR3 in DNA: TGTGCCAGCAGCAAAGCGCCGCGGGGAGACACCGGGGAGCTGTTTTTT.

The chain has TRBV18 and TRBJ2-1; 11 nucleotides line up with TRBD2. CDR1 and CDR2 (germline): KGHSH, LQKENI. This CDR3 is built from 17 residues. The ends lost 3 bases at V and 4 bases at J; junction bases unmatched: 8. CDR3 protein: CASSPSSGRLGYNEQFF. CDR3 DNA sequence: TGTGCCAGCTCACCGTCTAGCGGGAGGCTCGGGTACAATGAGCAGTTCTTC.

The rearrangement uses TRBV18 and TRBJ1-2; TRBD1 might be the D (6 bases). Germline-derived CDR1 and CDR2 are KGHSH and LQKENI. Trimming took off 3 bases at V and 0 bases at J, with 17 bases between the two ends. This CDR3 contains 17 residues. The CDR3: CASSPGLGQRSNYGYTF. The CDR3, as DNA: TGTGCCAGCTCACCTGGACTGGGACAACGGTCTAACTATGGCTACACCTTC.

The chain links TRBV19 to TRBJ1-1; the D gene is possibly TRBD1 (6 bases). CDR3 length equals 16 residues. V shed 5 bases and J shed 0 bases, with 16 bases lying between them. Germline values: CDR1 LNHDA, CDR2 SQIVND (reference sequence). The CDR3 sequence is CASSVQGEGVNTEAFF. The DNA of the CDR3 is TGTGCCAGTAGTGTACAGGGAGAGGGGGTGAACACTGAAGCTTTCTTT.

The CDR3 sequence: CASSSTGGGSYEQYF. In DNA, the CDR3 is TGTGCCAGTAGTTCGACAGGGGGGGGCTCCTACGAGCAGTACTTC. The gene calls are TRBV19 and TRBJ2-7; 9 nucleotides line up with TRBD1. Germline lookup yields CDR1 LNHDA and CDR2 SQIVND (reference sequence). The CDR3 totals 15 residues. J was trimmed by 0 bases and V by 5 bases; bases with no gene match: 5.